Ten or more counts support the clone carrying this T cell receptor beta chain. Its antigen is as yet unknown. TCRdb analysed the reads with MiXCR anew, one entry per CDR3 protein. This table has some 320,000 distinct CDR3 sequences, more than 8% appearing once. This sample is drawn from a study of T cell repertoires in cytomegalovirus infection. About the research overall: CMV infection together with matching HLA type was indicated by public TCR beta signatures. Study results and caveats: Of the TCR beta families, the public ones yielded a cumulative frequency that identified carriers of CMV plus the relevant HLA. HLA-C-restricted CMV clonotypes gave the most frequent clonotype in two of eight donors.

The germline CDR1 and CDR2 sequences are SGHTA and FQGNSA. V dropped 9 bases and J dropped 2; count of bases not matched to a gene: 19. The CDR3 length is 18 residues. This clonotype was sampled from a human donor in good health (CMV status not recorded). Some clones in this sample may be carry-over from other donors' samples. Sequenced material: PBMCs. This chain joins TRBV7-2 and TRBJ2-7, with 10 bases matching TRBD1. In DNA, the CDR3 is TGTGCCAGGATGGGGAGGACAGGGGGTGCAGGGACTACCTACGAGCAGTACTTC. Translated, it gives CARMGRTGGAGTTYEQYF.